The next 28 T cell receptor beta chains were all read from a single sample in a study of cytomegalovirus exposure and HLA in healthy donors. Amplification used 60 Vbeta primers and 13 Jbeta primers. This table comes from immunoSEQ multiplex PCR, and its TCRdb copy is limited to in-frame clones, with some not included. The data hold 170,000 or so clones, with roughly 80% observed a single time. The sample was PBMCs. All receptors derive from a woman in her 50s in good health and CMV-seronegative.

The chain recombines TRBV7-2 with TRBJ2-3; 9 nucleotides align to TRBD2. This CDR3 has 15 residues. V was clipped by 5 bases and J by 9 bases; unmatched bases: 12. Germline CDR1 reads SGHTA; CDR2 reads FQGNSA. CDR3 sequence (DNA): TGTGCCAGCAGCCCGGCCGGCGGGGGGGGTAAGACGCAGTATTTT. It encodes CASSPAGGGGKTQYF.

This chain connects TRBV28 to TRBJ2-7; 10 bases align to TRBD1. The CDR3 sequence is 15 residues long. With V trimmed by 4 bases and J by 4 bases, 7 bases remained unmatched. The V gene's germline CDR1 is MDHEN and CDR2 SYDVKM. The CDR3 loop is CASSSQGTGEYEQYF. CDR3 DNA sequence: TGTGCCAGCAGTTCCCAGGGGACAGGGGAATACGAGCAGTACTTC.

The chain is built from TRBV13 and TRBJ2-1; TRBD2 might be the D (5 bases). Between the trimmed V and J ends, which lost 4 bases and 7 bases, there was a span of 20 bases. The V gene's germline CDR1 is PRHDT and CDR2 FYEKMQ (reference sequence). The CDR3 consists of 16 residues. The CDR3 loop reads CASSSPGYLLRNEQFF. Here the CDR3 DNA reads TGTGCCAGCAGCTCCCCGGGGTACCTACTGCGGAATGAGCAGTTCTTC.

In its sample, this clone was seen a few times. V and J are TRBV7-9 and TRBJ1-2, with 8 positions matching TRBD1. The CDR3 totals 13 residues. J was trimmed by 4 bases and V by 5 bases; bases with no gene match: 3. In germline, CDR1 is SEHNR, CDR2 FQNEAQ (reference sequence). CDR3 protein: CASSDTGGYGYTF. The CDR3 DNA is TGTGCCAGCAGCGACACAGGGGGCTATGGCTACACCTTC.

V usage is TRBV4-1 and J usage is TRBJ2-7; D is possibly TRBD2 (7 bases). CDR1 MGHRA and CDR2 YSYEKL come from the germline V gene. The CDR3 has 15 amino acids. V was shortened by 1 base and J by 7 bases, with 17 bases between the two germline ends. CDR3 residues: CASSQGEGDPLEQYF. CDR3 nucleotides: TGCGCCAGCAGCCAAGGGGAGGGGGATCCCCTAGAGCAGTACTTC.

The chain carries TRBV28 and TRBJ2-2; D not resolved. The V end lost 6 bases, the J end lost 1 base, and 27 bases lay between the germline ends. The germline CDR1 and CDR2 sequences are MDHEN and SYDVKM. The length of the CDR3 is 20 residues. CDR3 in DNA: TGTGCCAGCAGCTTGGGTTCTAGGCGGAGAAAATACCTGAACACCGGGGAGCTGTTTTTT. Its protein product is CASSLGSRRRKYLNTGELFF.

The gene calls are TRBV25-1 and TRBJ2-1, with 7 bases matching TRBD1. Unmatched junction bases numbered 11, after V lost 2 bases and J lost 7 bases. Germline CDR1 MGHDK, CDR2 SYGVNS. This CDR3 comprises 16 residues. CDR3 in amino acids: CASSETGQSRGNEQFF. The CDR3 DNA reads as TGTGCCAGCAGTGAAACGGGACAGAGCCGAGGGAATGAGCAGTTCTTC.

This CDR3 reads CASSLWGQTGGTTDTQYF. The DNA of the CDR3 is TGTGCCAGCAGCTTATGGGGGCAGACGGGGGGGACCACAGATACGCAGTATTTT. The chain is built from TRBV13 and TRBJ2-3; 8 bases map to TRBD2. CDR1 PRHDT and CDR2 FYEKMQ come from the germline V gene (reference sequence). The CDR3 extends over 18 amino acids. J was trimmed by 2 bases and V by 2 bases; bases with no gene match: 12.

The chain links TRBV5-7 to TRBJ2-7, with TRBD2 identical over 12 bases. TRBV5-7 is annotated as an ORF whose role is uncertain. This CDR3 comprises 14 residues. The V and J ends lost 5 bases and 3 bases, in that order; junction bases with no gene match: 3. The CDR3: CASSQLAGGYEQYF. CDR3 coding DNA: TGTGCCAGCAGTCAACTAGCGGGAGGCTACGAGCAGTACTTC.

The sample holds a few counts of this clone. The chain uses TRBV6-6 and TRBJ1-6, with TRBD1 as a possible D gene (6 bases). The CDR3 extends over 14 amino acids. V dropped 9 bases and J dropped 5 bases, with 14 bases sitting between them. CDR1 is MNHNY, CDR2 SVGAGI, per germline (reference sequence). The CDR3 here is CASSREGDNSPLHF. In DNA form, the CDR3 reads TGTGCCAGTTCGAGGGAGGGGGATAATTCACCCCTCCACTTT.

This sequence joins TRBV2 and TRBJ2-2; 16 bases map to TRBD2. Germline values: CDR1 SNHLY, CDR2 FYNNEI. Trimming cost V 7 bases and J 5 bases; bases outside gene matches: 7. The CDR3 runs 17 residues. The DNA for the CDR3 is TGTGCCAGCACGGGGACTAGCGGGAGGGACGGAACCGGGGAGCTGTTTTTT. Its translation: CASTGTSGRDGTGELFF.

The chain has TRBV28 and TRBJ2-7, with D perhaps TRBD1 (6 bases). V lost 6 bases to trimming and J lost 4 bases, with 16 bases between them. Germline values: CDR1 MDHEN, CDR2 SYDVKM. The CDR3 sequence is 14 residues long. CDR3 protein: CASRGVGQRYEQYF. In nucleotides, the CDR3 is TGTGCCAGCAGGGGGGTAGGACAGCGATACGAGCAGTACTTC.

This clone was observed a few times. The chain combines TRBV15 with TRBJ2-1; D may be TRBD2 (6 bases). The germline V gene encodes CDR1 LNHNV and CDR2 YYDKDF (reference sequence). V dropped 5 bases and J dropped 4 bases, with 9 bases sitting between them. The length of the CDR3 is 13 residues. The CDR3 sequence: CATSGGTYNEQFF. The CDR3 nucleotides are TGTGCCACCAGCGGCGGGACTTACAATGAGCAGTTCTTC.

The chain joins TRBV10-3 to TRBJ1-5; D unclear. Germline CDR1 is ENHRY and CDR2 is SYGVKD. Between the trimmed V and J ends, which lost 2 bases and 0 bases, there was a span of 11 bases. The CDR3 is 16 residues long. CDR3: CAISEGQAYSNQPQHF. In DNA, the CDR3 is TGTGCCATCAGTGAGGGGCAGGCTTATAGCAATCAGCCCCAGCATTTT.

This rearrangement joins TRBV19 to TRBJ1-1; tentative D call: TRBD1 (6 bases). Germline V gene lookup returns CDR1 LNHDA and CDR2 SQIVND (reference sequence). V dropped 4 bases and J dropped 1 base, with 13 bases sitting between them. This CDR3 has 15 amino acids. The CDR3 region has the DNA TGTGCCAGTAGTAACACAGGGAAACGGAACACTGAAGCTTTCTTT. It is translated as CASSNTGKRNTEAFF.

To note about this clone: The sample holds other DNA sequences that translate to the same CDR3. The chain combines TRBV18 with TRBJ2-7, with 9 bases lining up with TRBD1. V shed 3 bases and J 1 base; nucleotides not matched to a gene: 1. Germline V gene lookup returns CDR1 KGHSH and CDR2 LQKENI. The CDR3 consists of 14 residues. The CDR3 sequence: CASSPGQGSYEQYF. The CDR3 nucleotides read TGTGCCAGCTCACCGGGACAGGGTTCCTACGAGCAGTACTTC.

The chain has TRBV7-9 and TRBJ1-2, with no clear D. This CDR3 has 16 amino acids. V dropped 3 bases and J dropped 0 bases, with 14 bases sitting between them. Germline V gene lookup returns CDR1 SEHNR and CDR2 FQNEAQ (reference sequence). The chain's CDR3 is CASSLSYRRSNYGYTF. The CDR3, as DNA: TGTGCCAGCAGCTTGAGCTACCGGAGATCTAACTATGGCTACACCTTC.

The rearrangement joins TRBV2 to TRBJ2-2, with TRBD1 matching 7 bases. This CDR3 has 16 residues. V shed 5 bases and J 1 base; nucleotides not matched to a gene: 7. The germline CDR1 and CDR2 sequences are SNHLY and FYNNEI. The CDR3 nucleotides are TGTGCCAGCAGTCCCCAGGGACAGAAGAACACCGGGGAGCTGTTTTTT. Protein: CASSPQGQKNTGELFF.

The chain employs TRBV4-3 and TRBJ2-7; D not resolved. The CDR3 has 13 residues. Trimming took off 0 bases at V and 4 bases at J, with 7 bases between the two ends. Germline V gene sequence: CDR1 LGHNA, CDR2 YSLEER. CDR3 sequence: CASSQDGTYEQYF. CDR3 bases: TGCGCCAGCAGCCAAGATGGCACGTACGAGCAGTACTTC.

The chain combines TRBV5-1 with TRBJ2-2; 9 bases map to TRBD1. CDR1 is SGHRS and CDR2 is YFSETQ in the germline V gene. The V gene end was trimmed by 0 bases and the J gene end by 6 bases; junction bases not matched to a gene: 3. This CDR3 is built from 15 residues. CDR3: CASSLGRQGAGELFF. CDR3 sequence (DNA): TGCGCCAGCAGCTTGGGTCGACAGGGGGCCGGGGAGCTGTTTTTT.

The V call is TRBV4-1, the J call TRBJ2-7; 9 positions agree with TRBD2. This CDR3 spans 15 amino acids. Germline V gene data show CDR1 as MGHRA and CDR2 as YSYEKL. V lost 2 bases and J lost 6; bases outside the gene matches: 8. The CDR3 protein is CASSQYGTSLGEQYF. In DNA form, the CDR3 reads TGCGCCAGCAGCCAATACGGGACTAGCCTTGGCGAGCAGTACTTC.

This rearrangement joins TRBV6-4 to TRBJ2-7; D remains unclear. This CDR3 comprises 11 residues. V was trimmed by 6 bases and J by 7 bases, leaving 10 bases between them. The V gene's germline CDR1 is MRHNA and CDR2 SNTAGT. CDR3 protein: CASSEFPEQYF. The CDR3 nucleotides are TGTGCCAGCAGCGAGTTTCCGGAGCAGTACTTC.

The chain couples TRBV7-9 to TRBJ2-7; 11 nucleotides align to TRBD1. The length of the CDR3 is 14 residues. The junction had 3 bases not matched to a gene; V was cut back by 5 bases and J by 3 bases. The germline V gene encodes CDR1 SEHNR and CDR2 FQNEAQ (reference sequence). The CDR3 DNA follows: TGTGCCAGCAGCCACGGGACAGGGGGCTACGAGCAGTACTTC. It encodes CASSHGTGGYEQYF.

The V call is TRBV4-1, the J call TRBJ2-7; D perhaps matches TRBD1 (6 bases). The V gene lost 3 bases and the J gene lost 3 bases, with 15 bases spanning the gap. The germline gives CDR1 MGHRA, CDR2 YSYEKL. This CDR3 comprises 15 residues. The CDR3 spells CASSQVQGQGYEQYF. In DNA form, the CDR3 reads TGCGCCAGCAGCCAGGTACAGGGTCAGGGCTACGAGCAGTACTTC.

The chain carries TRBV7-6 and TRBJ2-1; D gene unclear. V gave up 1 base and J gave up 0 bases, with 4 bases separating them. Germline CDR1 reads SGHVS; CDR2 reads FNYEAQ. CDR3 length: 14 residues. This CDR3 reads CASSLDFSYNEQFF. In nucleotides, the CDR3 is TGTGCCAGCAGCTTAGACTTCTCCTACAATGAGCAGTTCTTC.

The V and J genes are TRBV2 and TRBJ2-5; 13 bases align to TRBD2. Trimming at V came to 6 bases and at J to 5 bases, leaving 6 bases not matched to a gene. The length of the CDR3 is 15 residues. Germline V gene lookup returns CDR1 SNHLY and CDR2 FYNNEI. CDR3 nucleotide sequence: TGTGCCAGCAGGAAACTAGCGGGGGGGCAGGAGACCCAGTACTTC. Translation gives CASRKLAGGQETQYF.

This clone was recorded once. CDR3 residues: CASSLMTGGNYEQYF. Here the CDR3 DNA reads TGTGCCAGCAGCTTAATGACAGGGGGAAACTACGAGCAGTACTTC. The rearrangement joins TRBV11-2 to TRBJ2-7; 9 bases map to TRBD1. V lost 2 bases to trimming and J lost 3 bases; unmatched junction nucleotides: 5. Germline V lookup: CDR1 SGHAT, CDR2 FQNNGV. The CDR3 extends over 15 amino acids.

V and J are TRBV2 and TRBJ2-1; TRBD2 agrees at 7 bases. The germline CDR1 and CDR2 sequences are SNHLY and FYNNEI. With 11 bases clipped from V and 3 bases from J, the junction kept 13 bases outside the gene matches. The CDR3 is 15 residues long. CDR3 protein: CAAALTSFRYNEQFF. The CDR3 DNA follows: TGTGCCGCTGCCCTGACTAGCTTCCGCTACAATGAGCAGTTCTTC. The full variable domain, with the rest looked up from reference TRBV2 and TRBJ2-1, is EPEVTQTPSHQVTQMGQEVILRCVPISNHLYFYWYRQILGQKVEFLVSFYNNEISEKSEIFDDQFSVERPDGSNFTLKIRSTKLEDSAMYFCAAALTSFRYNEQFFGPGTRLTVL.